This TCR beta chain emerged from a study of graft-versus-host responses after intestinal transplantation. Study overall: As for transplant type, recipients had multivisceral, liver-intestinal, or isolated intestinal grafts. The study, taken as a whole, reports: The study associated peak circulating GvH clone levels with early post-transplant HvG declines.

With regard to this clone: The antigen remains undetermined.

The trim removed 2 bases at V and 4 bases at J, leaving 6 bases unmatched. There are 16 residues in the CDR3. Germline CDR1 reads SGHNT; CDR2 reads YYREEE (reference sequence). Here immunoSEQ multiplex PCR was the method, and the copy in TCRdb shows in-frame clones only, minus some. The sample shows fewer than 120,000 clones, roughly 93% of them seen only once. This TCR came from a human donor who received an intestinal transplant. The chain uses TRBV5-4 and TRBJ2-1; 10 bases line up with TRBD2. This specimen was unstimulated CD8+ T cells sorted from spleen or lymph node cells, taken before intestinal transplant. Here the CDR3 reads CASSFPGTSEYNEQFF. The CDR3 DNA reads TGTGCCAGCAGCTTTCCCGGGACTAGCGAGTACAATGAGCAGTTCTTC.